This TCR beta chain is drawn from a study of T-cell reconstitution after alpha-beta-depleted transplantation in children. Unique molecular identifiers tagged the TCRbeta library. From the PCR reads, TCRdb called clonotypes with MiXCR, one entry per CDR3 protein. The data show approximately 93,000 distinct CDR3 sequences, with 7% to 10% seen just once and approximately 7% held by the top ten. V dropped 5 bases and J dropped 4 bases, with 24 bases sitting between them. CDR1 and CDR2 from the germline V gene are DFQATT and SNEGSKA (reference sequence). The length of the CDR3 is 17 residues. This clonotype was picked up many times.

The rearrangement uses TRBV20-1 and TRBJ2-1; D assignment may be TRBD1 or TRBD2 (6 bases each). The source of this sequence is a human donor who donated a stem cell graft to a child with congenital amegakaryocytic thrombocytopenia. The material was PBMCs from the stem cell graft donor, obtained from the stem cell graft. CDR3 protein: CSAVRGRLIGPYNEQFF. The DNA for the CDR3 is TGCAGTGCTGTAAGGGGGAGGCTAATAGGGCCTTACAATGAGCAGTTCTTC.